Listed here is a single T cell receptor (beta chain). The J segment lost 0 bases and the V segment lost 6 bases, leaving 5 bases of the junction unmatched. Per germline, CDR1 SNHLY and CDR2 FYNNEI. This CDR3 has 14 amino acids. From the PCR reads, TCRdb re-called clones with MiXCR. Counted here are 6,000 or so clones, around 35% occurring once; the ten biggest clones make up under 30%. The sample is drawn from a study of metastatic and nonmetastatic thyroid tumors. All patients were treatment-naive before thyroid surgery. The sequence derives from a male donor with papillary thyroid cancer or a benign thyroid nodule (not recorded which). Some clones in this sample may be carry-over from other donors' samples. The rearrangement uses TRBV2 and TRBJ2-7, with 7 bases lining up with TRBD2. The sequenced sample was adjacent normal tissue. This CDR3 is CASRGRTSSYEQYF. Here the CDR3 DNA reads TGTGCCAGCAGGGGCCGGACTAGCTCCTACGAGCAGTACTTC.